The entry below gives a single T cell receptor (beta chain) sequence along with its context. What antigen it recognizes has not been identified. The record has no base qualities; no much larger clone is one base away. The sample originates from a study of T cells in localized non-small cell lung cancer (TCRdb year 2020). Notes on the research overall: Comparing tumors with uninvolved tumor-adjacent lungs, the study looked at the T cell repertoires of fewer than 250 patients with early-stage NSCLC. NSCLC patients had a mean age of around 61 years, and approximately 140 were male and about a hundred female. The cohort consisted of approximately 220 treatment-naive NSCLC patients whose localized lung tumors had been resected.

At diagnosis, tumor, uninvolved tumor-adjacent lung and peripheral blood were collected and then preserved as a mix of FFPE and fresh-frozen material. Blood samples were analyzed as peripheral blood mononuclear cells for TCR repertoire profiling. V lost 3 bases and J lost 0 bases; the stretch between them is 5 bases long. From the cysteine through the phenylalanine, the CDR3 covers 13 amino acids. The DNA shown is the 39-base CDR3, in frame from base 1. The germline V gene (reference sequence) gives CDR1 as LNHDA and CDR2 as SQIVND. Beyond this particular receptor, the publication reports: The highest T cell clonality was observed in uninvolved tumor-adjacent lung, where clonality exceeded that of tumor, suggesting that antigenic responses were more focused in uninvolved tumor-adjacent lung. Because the study design was exploratory, TCR variables were selected using unadjusted p-values without false-discovery rate correction. Because multi-region tumor sequencing was not performed, intratumor heterogeneity could not be ruled out. Of the top 100 tumor clones, a median of roughly 53 were detected in paired uninvolved adjacent lung; around 30 were also among that lung's top 100. Higher blood T cell density associated with longer overall survival, while higher adjacent-lung clonality associated with shorter survival.

The immunoSEQ Assay was used to sequence TCR beta CDR3 regions from DNA. The original pipeline was this. T cell density was computed as TCR beta template counts normalized to usable DNA estimated by amplifying housekeeping genes. Richness was estimated with the preseqR package, extrapolating to 400,000 templates for PBMC samples and 120,000 templates for tissue samples. Clonality was taken to be one minus Pielou's evenness. To identify tissue-enriched TCRs, differential abundance testing was run on productive amino-acid clonotypes with a minimum total count of 5 and an alpha of 0.1. The Jaccard Index and the Morisita Overlap Index were used to measure repertoire overlap between compartments. GLIPH clustered TCR beta CDR3s with public tetramer-defined viral CDR3s; viral motifs required at least three viral sequences plus V-gene enrichment. This is the immuneACCESS table as TCRdb keeps it, with only in-frame sequences that have V and J called. A part of the clones is gone; compared with another copy, unresolved V genes explain less than half, and the rest is unexplained. The V and J calls and clone size were taken over from that table, and D and trimming were inferred from the DNA. The sample data list under 70,000 clones, and 80% to 90% of these were observed just once. The ten top clones hold 4.5% to 5.5% of the sample.

The chain uses TRBV19 and TRBJ2-5; no D gene is confidently identified. The source material was peripheral blood, sampled before any cancer treatment. This sequence originates from a woman aged 40-75 years with stage I lung adenocarcinoma. The DNA is TGTGCCAGTAGTATTGGTCACCAAGAGACCCAGTACTTC. This yields the protein CASSIGHQETQYF.